One sample yielded the 12 T cell receptor beta chains listed below, sequenced in a study of T cells in Graves' hyperthyroidism and ophthalmopathy. Amplification of TCR beta CDR3 regions was performed using RNA transcripts as template. Using the HTBI primer set, a first-round RT-PCR was run on the TCR CDR3. In TCRdb, the multiplex PCR reads were re-called with MiXCR into one record per CDR3 protein. The sample lists some 620,000 distinct CDR3 sequences, around 15% occurring once. The material sequenced was blood. These receptors all come from a woman aged 25 to 39 with Graves' hyperthyroidism.

The gene calls are TRBV10-3 and TRBJ2-3; D might be TRBD2 (6 bases). The CDR3 sequence is 14 residues long. V dropped 0 bases and J dropped 4 bases, with 8 bases sitting between them. CDR1 is ENHRY, CDR2 SYGVKD, per germline. The CDR3 nucleotides read TGTGCCATCAGTGAGTCTTTAGCGGCAGATACGCAGTATTTT. It codes for CAISESLAADTQYF.

This clonotype has a handful of counts. The chain is built from TRBV20-1 and TRBJ1-1; 8 nucleotides align to TRBD1. The germline V gene encodes CDR1 DFQATT and CDR2 SNEGSKA (reference sequence). This CDR3 has 14 residues. Unmatched junction bases numbered 8, after V lost 3 bases and J lost 5 bases. CDR3 bases: TGCAGTGCTAGGGCAGGGGGCGTAAGGACTGAAGCTTTCTTT. Its translation: CSARAGGVRTEAFF.

This clonotype was seen only a few times. V and J are TRBV28 and TRBJ2-1; D remains ambiguous. This CDR3 spans 13 amino acids. Trimming pared 5 bases from V and 5 bases from J, leaving 10 bases between. The germline gives CDR1 MDHEN, CDR2 SYDVKM. CDR3 sequence (DNA): TGTGCCAGCAGTCCCAGCCCAGACAATGAGCAGTTCTTC. This gives the protein CASSPSPDNEQFF. Supplemented by reference TRBV28 and TRBJ2-1, the full variable domain reads DVKVTQSSRYLVKRTGEKVFLECVQDMDHENMFWYRQDPGLGLRLIYFSYDVKMKEKGDIPEGYSVSREKKERFSLILESASTNQTSMYLCASSPSPDNEQFFGPGTRLTVL.

This clonotype was counted only a few times. The genes are TRBV7-8 and TRBJ2-2; possible D gene TRBD1, 6 bases. This CDR3 comprises 13 residues. The V and J ends lost 3 bases and 7 bases respectively, with 9 bases between them. Germline CDR1 reads SGHVS; CDR2 reads FQNEAQ. The CDR3 here is CASSFRTVGELFF. In DNA form, the CDR3 reads TGTGCCAGCAGCTTTCGGACAGTCGGGGAGCTGTTTTTT.

This clonotype was seen at least ten times. The CDR3 sequence is CASSFGPKNIQYF. The DNA for the CDR3 is TGTGCCAGCAGTTTCGGTCCCAAAAACATTCAGTACTTC. The chain uses TRBV12-3 or TRBV12-4 and TRBJ2-4, with D hard to call. The CDR3 is 13 amino acids. Trimming stripped 3 bases from V and 2 bases from J, with 5 bases between.

This clonotype has just a few counts. The V gene is TRBV5-1, the J gene TRBJ1-1, with D possibly matching TRBD1 (5 bases). Germline V lookup: CDR1 SGHRS, CDR2 YFSETQ. The V end was cut by 6 bases, the J end by 11 bases, with 26 bases between. The CDR3 consists of 15 residues. The CDR3 here is CASTYTSGPATAAFF. The CDR3 DNA reads as TGCGCCAGCACTTACACCTCGGGACCCGCGACGGCCGCTTTCTTT.

This chain links TRBV2 with TRBJ2-7; D remains unclear. The CDR3 has 16 residues. CDR1 SNHLY and CDR2 FYNNEI come from the germline V gene. The V end lost 3 bases, the J end lost 3 bases, and 18 bases lay between the germline ends. The CDR3 is CASSDSGVDEFYEQYF. CDR3 DNA: TGTGCCAGCAGTGACTCCGGAGTCGACGAATTCTACGAGCAGTACTTC.

Ten or more counts support this clonotype. This rearrangement joins TRBV20-1 to TRBJ2-7; 14 bases are a match to TRBD2. Germline V gene sequence: CDR1 DFQATT, CDR2 SNEGSKA (reference sequence). The CDR3 length is 15 residues. The CDR3 loop is CSSGLAGEANYEQYF. In DNA, the CDR3 is TGCAGCTCGGGACTAGCGGGAGAAGCTAACTACGAGCAGTACTTC.

This clonotype was seen ten or more times. The chain employs TRBV7-8 and TRBJ2-7; 7 nucleotides line up with TRBD1. Germline assignment: CDR1 SGHVS and CDR2 FQNEAQ. Trimming removed 4 bases from V and 5 bases from J; junction bases left unmatched: 5. This CDR3 is built from 13 residues. The CDR3 loop reads CASSWTGTHEQYF. As DNA, the CDR3 is TGTGCCAGCAGCTGGACAGGAACCCACGAGCAGTACTTC.

The chain employs TRBV15 and TRBJ2-7, with TRBD2 matching over 11 bases. The germline gives CDR1 LNHNV, CDR2 YYDKDF (reference sequence). V lost 1 base and J lost 0; bases outside the gene matches: 8. This CDR3 spans 18 amino acids. The CDR3 nucleotides are TGTGCCACCAGCAGAGCCGGGACTAGCGGCCTGAACTCCTACGAGCAGTACTTC. Translating gives CATSRAGTSGLNSYEQYF.

This clonotype has a count of ten or more. V usage is TRBV20-1 and J usage is TRBJ2-1, with 7 nucleotides matching TRBD2. CDR1 is DFQATT, CDR2 SNEGSKA, per germline (reference sequence). CDR3 length equals 15 residues. The V and J ends lost 0 bases and 6 bases, in that order; junction bases with no gene match: 8. The CDR3 spells CSARDLGGRPNEQFF. CDR3 sequence (DNA): TGCAGTGCTAGAGATTTGGGAGGGAGGCCCAATGAGCAGTTCTTC.

This clonotype came up a few times. The V call is TRBV19, the J call TRBJ1-2, with D possibly matching TRBD1 (6 bases). This CDR3 region has 16 residues. Trimming took 6 bases from V and 0 from J, leaving 17 bases between them. Germline CDR1 reads LNHDA; CDR2 reads SQIVND (reference sequence). CDR3 coding DNA: TGTGCCAGTAGACGAGGACAGCCGCCTACTAACTATGGCTACACCTTC. Translating gives CASRRGQPPTNYGYTF.